This T cell receptor beta chain was found in a study of cytomegalovirus exposure and HLA in healthy donors. V lost 0 bases to trimming and J lost 5 bases, with 11 bases between them. This CDR3 comprises 14 residues. Germline assignment: CDR1 SGDLS and CDR2 YYNGEE. Regarding the study as a whole: Listed as cytomegalovirus-associated were about 160 TCR beta chains.

Clones were read by immunoSEQ multiplex PCR, and TCRdb kept only the in-frame ones, dropping some. The data contain 200,000 or so clones, roughly 80% of them singletons. A word on this clone: The antigen remains unidentified. The same CDR3 arises from other DNA sequences in this sample as well.

The clonotype was recovered from a man aged 18 to 30 in good health and CMV-seropositive. The chain combines TRBV9 with TRBJ1-1, with D tentatively TRBD1 (6 bases). The sample was PBMCs. The CDR3 DNA is TGTGCCAGCAGCGTAGCAGGGGCGCAGACTGAAGCTTTCTTT. Protein: CASSVAGAQTEAFF.